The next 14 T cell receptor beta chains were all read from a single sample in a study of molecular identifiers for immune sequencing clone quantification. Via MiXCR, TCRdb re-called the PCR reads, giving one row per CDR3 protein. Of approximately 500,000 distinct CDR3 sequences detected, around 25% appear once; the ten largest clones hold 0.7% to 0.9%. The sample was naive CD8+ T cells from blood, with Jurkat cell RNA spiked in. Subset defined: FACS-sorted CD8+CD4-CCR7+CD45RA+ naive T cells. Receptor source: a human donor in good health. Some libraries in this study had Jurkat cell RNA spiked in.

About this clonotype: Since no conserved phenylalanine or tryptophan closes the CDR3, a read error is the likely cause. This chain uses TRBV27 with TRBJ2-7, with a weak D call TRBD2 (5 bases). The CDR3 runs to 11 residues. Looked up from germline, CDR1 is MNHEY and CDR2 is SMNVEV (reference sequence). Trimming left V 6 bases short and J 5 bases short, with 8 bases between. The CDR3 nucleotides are TGTGCCAGCAGCTACGGGGACGAGCAGTACTGC. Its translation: CASSYGDEQYC.

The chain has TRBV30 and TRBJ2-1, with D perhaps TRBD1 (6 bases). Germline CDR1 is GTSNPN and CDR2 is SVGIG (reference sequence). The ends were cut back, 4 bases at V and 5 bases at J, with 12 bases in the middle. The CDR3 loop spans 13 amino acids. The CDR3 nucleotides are TGTGCCTGGACCAGGACAGCCGACAATGAGCAGTTCTTC. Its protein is CAWTRTADNEQFF. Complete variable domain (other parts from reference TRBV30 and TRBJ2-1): SQTIHQWPATLVQPVGSPLSLECTVEGTSNPNLYWYRQAAGRGLQLLFYSVGIGQISSEVPQNLSASRPQDRQFILSSKKLLLSDSGFYLCAWTRTADNEQFFGPGTRLTVL.

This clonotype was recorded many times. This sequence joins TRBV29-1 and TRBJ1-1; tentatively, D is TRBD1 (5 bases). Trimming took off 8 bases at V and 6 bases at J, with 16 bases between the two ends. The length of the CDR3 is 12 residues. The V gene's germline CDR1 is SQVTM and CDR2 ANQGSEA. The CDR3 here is CSIYPSQAEAFF. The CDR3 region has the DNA TGCAGCATTTATCCTTCACAGGCTGAAGCTTTCTTT.

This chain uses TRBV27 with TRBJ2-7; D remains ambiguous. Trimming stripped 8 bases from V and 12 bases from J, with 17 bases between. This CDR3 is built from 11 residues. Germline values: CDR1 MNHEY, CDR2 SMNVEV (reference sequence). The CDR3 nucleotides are TGTGCCAGCCCCCCGGCCCACCCTGGGTACTTC. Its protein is CASPPAHPGYF.

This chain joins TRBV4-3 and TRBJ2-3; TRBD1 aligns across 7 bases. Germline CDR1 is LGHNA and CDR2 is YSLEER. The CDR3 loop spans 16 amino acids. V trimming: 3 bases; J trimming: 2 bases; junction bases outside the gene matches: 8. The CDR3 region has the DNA TGCGCCAGCAGCCATGACCTGGGACAGTCCACAGATACGCAGTATTTT. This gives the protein CASSHDLGQSTDTQYF.

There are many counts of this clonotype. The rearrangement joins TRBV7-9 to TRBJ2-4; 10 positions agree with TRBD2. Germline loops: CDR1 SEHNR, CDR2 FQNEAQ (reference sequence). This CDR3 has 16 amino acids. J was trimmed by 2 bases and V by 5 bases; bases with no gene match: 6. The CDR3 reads CASSPVAGGTKNIQYF. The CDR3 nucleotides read TGTGCCAGCAGCCCTGTAGCGGGAGGAACCAAAAACATTCAGTACTTC.

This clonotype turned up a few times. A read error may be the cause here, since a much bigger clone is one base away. The CDR3 protein is CATSSNTEAFF. The CDR3 nucleotides are TGTGCCACCAGTTCGAACACTGAAGCTTTCTTT. The rearrangement uses TRBV24-1 and TRBJ1-1; D unresolved. Germline CDR1 is KGHDR and CDR2 is SFDVKD. Trimming cost V 6 bases and J 1 base, with 2 bases left between them. This CDR3 is built from 11 residues.

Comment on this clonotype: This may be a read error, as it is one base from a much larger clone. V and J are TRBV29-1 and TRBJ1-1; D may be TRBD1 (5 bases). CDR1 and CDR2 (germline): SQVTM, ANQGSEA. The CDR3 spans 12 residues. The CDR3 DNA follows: TGCAGCGTTGTTTGGGGGTTGACTGAAGCTCTCTTT. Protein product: CSVVWGLTEALF.

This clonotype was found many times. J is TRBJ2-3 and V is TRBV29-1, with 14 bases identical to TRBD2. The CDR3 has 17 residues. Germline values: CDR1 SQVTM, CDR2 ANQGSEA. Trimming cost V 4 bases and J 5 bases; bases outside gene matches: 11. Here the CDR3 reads CSVGLAGGEVLVDTQYF. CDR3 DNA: TGCAGCGTTGGACTAGCGGGAGGGGAAGTGTTGGTAGATACGCAGTATTTT.

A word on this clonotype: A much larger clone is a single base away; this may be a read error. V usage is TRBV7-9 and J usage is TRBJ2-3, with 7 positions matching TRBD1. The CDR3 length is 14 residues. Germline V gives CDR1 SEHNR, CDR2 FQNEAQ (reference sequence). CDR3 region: CAGSLLRGQDTQYF. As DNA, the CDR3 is TGTGCCGGCAGCTTATTGAGGGGGCAAGATACGCAGTATTTT.

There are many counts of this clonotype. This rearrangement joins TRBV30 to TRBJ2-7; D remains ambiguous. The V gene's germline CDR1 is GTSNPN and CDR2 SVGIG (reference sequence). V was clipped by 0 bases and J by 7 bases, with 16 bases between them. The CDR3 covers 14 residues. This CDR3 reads CAWSVRHPDGEQYF. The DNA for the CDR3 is TGTGCCTGGAGTGTACGACACCCCGACGGGGAGCAGTACTTC. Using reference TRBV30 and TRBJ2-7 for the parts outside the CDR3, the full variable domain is SQTIHQWPATLVQPVGSPLSLECTVEGTSNPNLYWYRQAAGRGLQLLFYSVGIGQISSEVPQNLSASRPQDRQFILSSKKLLLSDSGFYLCAWSVRHPDGEQYFGPGTRLTVT.

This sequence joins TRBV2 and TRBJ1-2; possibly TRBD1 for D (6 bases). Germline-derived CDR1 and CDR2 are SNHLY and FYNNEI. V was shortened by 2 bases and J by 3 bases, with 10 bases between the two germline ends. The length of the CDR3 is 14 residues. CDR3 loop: CASSEYEGDYGYTF. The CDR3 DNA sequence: TGTGCCAGCAGTGAATACGAGGGGGACTATGGCTACACCTTC.

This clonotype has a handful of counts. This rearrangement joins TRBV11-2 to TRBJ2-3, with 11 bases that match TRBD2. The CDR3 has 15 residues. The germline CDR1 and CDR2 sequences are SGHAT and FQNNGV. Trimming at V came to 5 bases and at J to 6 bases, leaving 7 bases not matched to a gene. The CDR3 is CASSTSSGGLDTQYF. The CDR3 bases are TGTGCCAGCAGCACCTCTAGCGGGGGGCTGGATACGCAGTATTTT.

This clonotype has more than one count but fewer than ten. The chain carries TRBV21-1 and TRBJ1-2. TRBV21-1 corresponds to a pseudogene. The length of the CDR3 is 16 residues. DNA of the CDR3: TGTGCCAGCAGCAAAGCCGCCGTCAGAGCTAACTATGGCTACACCTTC. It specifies CASSKAAVRANYGYTF.